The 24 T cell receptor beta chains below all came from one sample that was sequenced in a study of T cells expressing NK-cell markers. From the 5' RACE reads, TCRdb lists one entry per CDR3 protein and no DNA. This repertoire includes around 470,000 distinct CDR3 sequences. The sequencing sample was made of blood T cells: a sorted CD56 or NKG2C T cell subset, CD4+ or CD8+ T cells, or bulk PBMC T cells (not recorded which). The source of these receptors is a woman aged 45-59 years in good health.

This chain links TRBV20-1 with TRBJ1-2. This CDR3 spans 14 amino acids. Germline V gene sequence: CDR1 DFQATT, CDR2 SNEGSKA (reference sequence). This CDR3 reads CSARDEGRPYGYTF.

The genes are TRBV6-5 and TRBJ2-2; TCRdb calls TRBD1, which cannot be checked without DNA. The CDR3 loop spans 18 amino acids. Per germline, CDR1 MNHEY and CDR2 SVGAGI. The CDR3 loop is CASSYSFTRTVNTGELFF.

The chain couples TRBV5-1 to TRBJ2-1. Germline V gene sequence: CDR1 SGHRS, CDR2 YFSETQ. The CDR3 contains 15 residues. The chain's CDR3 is CASSLDVYGYNEQFF.

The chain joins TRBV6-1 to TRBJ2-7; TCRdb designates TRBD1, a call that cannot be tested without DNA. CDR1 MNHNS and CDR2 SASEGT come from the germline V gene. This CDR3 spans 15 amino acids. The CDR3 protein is CASSVRMLWGYEQYF.

CDR3 loop: CASRKEGVQTQYF. The V gene is TRBV27, the J gene TRBJ2-5; TCRdb indicates TRBD2, and absent DNA this call remains unverified. Germline CDR1 is MNHEY and CDR2 is SMNVEV (reference sequence). This CDR3 contains 13 residues.

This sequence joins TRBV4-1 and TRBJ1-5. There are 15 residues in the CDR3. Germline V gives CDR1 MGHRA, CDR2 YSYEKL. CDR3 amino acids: CASSPGRVSNQPQHF.

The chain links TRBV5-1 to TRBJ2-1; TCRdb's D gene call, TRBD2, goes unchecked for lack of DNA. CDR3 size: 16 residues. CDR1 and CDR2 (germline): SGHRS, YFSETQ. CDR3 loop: CASRPPGTSGSNEQFF.

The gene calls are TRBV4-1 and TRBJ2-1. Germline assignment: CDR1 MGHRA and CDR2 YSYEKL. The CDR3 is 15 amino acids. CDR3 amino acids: CASTYEVQTYNEQFF.

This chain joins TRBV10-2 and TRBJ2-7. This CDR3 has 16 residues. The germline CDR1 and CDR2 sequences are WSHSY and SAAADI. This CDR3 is CASSDLLTTLTYEQYF.

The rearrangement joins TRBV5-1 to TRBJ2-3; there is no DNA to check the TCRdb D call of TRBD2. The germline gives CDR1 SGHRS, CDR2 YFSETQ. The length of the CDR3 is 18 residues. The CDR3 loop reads CASSILTGVLAGADTQYF. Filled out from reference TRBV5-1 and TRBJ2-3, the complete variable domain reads KAGVTQTPRYLIKTRGQQVTLSCSPISGHRSVSWYQQTPGQGLQFLFEYFSETQRNKGNFPGRFSGRQFSNSRSEMNVSTLELGDSALYLCASSILTGVLAGADTQYFGPGTRLTVL.

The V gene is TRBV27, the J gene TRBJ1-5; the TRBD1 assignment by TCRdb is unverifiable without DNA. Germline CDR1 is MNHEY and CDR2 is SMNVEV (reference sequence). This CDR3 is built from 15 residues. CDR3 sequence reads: CASTSSGLSNQPQHF.

The CDR3 spells CASCGGTYNEQFF. The chain couples TRBV12-3 or TRBV12-4 to TRBJ2-1. This CDR3 comprises 13 residues.

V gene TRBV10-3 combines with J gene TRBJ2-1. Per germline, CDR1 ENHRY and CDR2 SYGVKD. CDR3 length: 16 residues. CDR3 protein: CAISEATVGTYNEQFF.

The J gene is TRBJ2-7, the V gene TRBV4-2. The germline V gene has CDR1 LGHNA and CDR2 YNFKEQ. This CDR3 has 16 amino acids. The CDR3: CASSQVGLESSYEQYF.

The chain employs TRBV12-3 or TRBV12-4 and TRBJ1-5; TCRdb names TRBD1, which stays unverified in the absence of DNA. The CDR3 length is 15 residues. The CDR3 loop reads CASRSLAGGNQPQHF.

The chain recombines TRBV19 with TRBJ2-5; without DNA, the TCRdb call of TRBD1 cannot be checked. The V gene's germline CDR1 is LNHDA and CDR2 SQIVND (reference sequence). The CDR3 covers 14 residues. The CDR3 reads CASSIGQGLETQYF.

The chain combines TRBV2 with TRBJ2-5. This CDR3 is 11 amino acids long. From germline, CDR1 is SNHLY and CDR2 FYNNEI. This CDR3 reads CASREWETQYF.

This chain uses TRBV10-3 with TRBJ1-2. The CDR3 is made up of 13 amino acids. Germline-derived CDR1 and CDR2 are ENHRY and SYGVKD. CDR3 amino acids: CAISVESNYGYTF.

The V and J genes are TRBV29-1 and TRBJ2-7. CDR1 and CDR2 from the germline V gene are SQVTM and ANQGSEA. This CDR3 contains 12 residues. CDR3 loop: CSAYTWSYEQYF.

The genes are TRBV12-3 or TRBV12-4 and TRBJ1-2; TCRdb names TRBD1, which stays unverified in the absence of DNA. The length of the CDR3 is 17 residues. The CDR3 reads CASSPATGTGGSKGYTF.

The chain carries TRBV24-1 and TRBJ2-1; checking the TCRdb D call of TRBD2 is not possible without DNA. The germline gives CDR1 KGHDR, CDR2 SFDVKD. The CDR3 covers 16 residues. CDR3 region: CATSLAGAGRRDEQFF.

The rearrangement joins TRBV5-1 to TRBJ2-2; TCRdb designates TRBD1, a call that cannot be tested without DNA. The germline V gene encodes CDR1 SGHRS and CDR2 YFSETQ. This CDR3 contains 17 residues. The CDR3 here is CASSHPRGPLLTGELFF.

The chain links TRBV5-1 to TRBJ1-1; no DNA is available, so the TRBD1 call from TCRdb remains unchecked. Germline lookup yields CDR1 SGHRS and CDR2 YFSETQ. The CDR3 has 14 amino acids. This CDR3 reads CASSEAGGSTEAFF.

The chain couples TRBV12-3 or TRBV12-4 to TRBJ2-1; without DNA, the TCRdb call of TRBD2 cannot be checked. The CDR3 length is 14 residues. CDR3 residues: CASSRRLADGFQFF.